Detailed here is one T cell receptor (beta chain). The germline CDR1 and CDR2 sequences are SGHRS and YFSETQ. CDR3 length: 14 residues. Unmatched junction bases numbered 7, after V lost 5 bases and J lost 5 bases. These data come from a study of blood T cell repertoires in COVID-19. TCRdb's copy holds only in-frame clones and misses some; the assay was immunoSEQ multiplex PCR. The data show 84,000 or so clones, around four fifths seen once. The sample consisted of peripheral blood. This clonotype originated in a man between 70 and 80 years old with acute or convalescent COVID-19. The chain combines TRBV5-1 with TRBJ2-7; 10 bases match TRBD1. CDR3 coding DNA: TGCGCCAGCAGAGCGGGACAGGGGTTCCACGAGCAGTACTTC. It translates to CASRAGQGFHEQYF.